The source of this TCR beta chain is a study of Graves' ophthalmopathy and Graves' hyperthyroidism. Study in general: Hyperthyroidism showing no ophthalmopathy within 18 months of follow-up was stable.

The study, taken as a whole, reports: Stable hyperthyroidism and ophthalmopathy were told apart by a 13-signature model, which achieved about 88% sensitivity and more than 75% specificity. Sensitivity of about 67% and specificity of less than 85% were achieved by the model that predicted ophthalmopathy progression.

Unmatched junction bases numbered 7, after V lost 4 bases and J lost 3 bases. This CDR3 has 16 residues. Germline lookup yields CDR1 SSHAT and CDR2 FNYEAQ (reference sequence). This clonotype was recorded many times. No antigen is known for it. RNA transcripts yielded amplified TCR beta CDR3 regions. HTBI primers were used in a first-round RT-PCR, which preceded a second-round multiplex PCR. Using its own MiXCR run on the multiplex PCR reads, TCRdb lists one record per CDR3 protein. The sample carries more than 1,000,000 distinct CDR3 sequences, about 38% recorded once. If patients had other autoimmune diseases, uncontrolled infections, pregnancy or lactation, they were excluded.

Sequenced sample: peripheral blood or thyroid tissue (not recorded which). The TCR was taken from an adult man with Graves' hyperthyroidism. The chain carries TRBV7-7 and TRBJ2-5; 11 nucleotides match TRBD2. This CDR3 reads CASSSTQLAGEETQYF. CDR3 DNA: TGTGCCAGCAGCTCCACCCAACTAGCGGGAGAAGAGACCCAGTACTTC.